The table lists the clone carrying this TCR beta chain with a count of one. Its target is not known. The record originates from a study of shared clonotypes between healthy human individuals. General study points: Represented diversity, genetic and exposure-history alike, was limited by few donors.

Partitioning of CD4+ cells yielded a CD45RA+ naive subset and a CD45RA-negative memory subset. Across several immunoSEQ plates, the genomic DNA of each subset was split evenly. The data were produced by immunoSEQ multiplex PCR, yet TCRdb's version contains in-frame clones alone and is incomplete. This table holds fewer than 1.4 million clones, 70% to 80% found once. The origin of this receptor is a man between 18 and 29 years old in good health. Some clones in this sample may be carry-over from other donors' samples. Sequences were obtained from memory CD4+ T cells from PBMCs. Noted subset: CD45RA-negative fraction.

The CDR3 sequence is CASRGTGGDYGYTF. As DNA, the CDR3 is TGTGCCAGCAGGGGGACAGGGGGAGACTATGGCTACACCTTC. V usage is TRBV2 and J usage is TRBJ1-2, with TRBD1 identical over 11 bases. In germline, CDR1 is SNHLY, CDR2 FYNNEI. The CDR3 is made up of 14 amino acids. V gave up 6 bases and J gave up 3 bases; unmatched junction bases: 3.